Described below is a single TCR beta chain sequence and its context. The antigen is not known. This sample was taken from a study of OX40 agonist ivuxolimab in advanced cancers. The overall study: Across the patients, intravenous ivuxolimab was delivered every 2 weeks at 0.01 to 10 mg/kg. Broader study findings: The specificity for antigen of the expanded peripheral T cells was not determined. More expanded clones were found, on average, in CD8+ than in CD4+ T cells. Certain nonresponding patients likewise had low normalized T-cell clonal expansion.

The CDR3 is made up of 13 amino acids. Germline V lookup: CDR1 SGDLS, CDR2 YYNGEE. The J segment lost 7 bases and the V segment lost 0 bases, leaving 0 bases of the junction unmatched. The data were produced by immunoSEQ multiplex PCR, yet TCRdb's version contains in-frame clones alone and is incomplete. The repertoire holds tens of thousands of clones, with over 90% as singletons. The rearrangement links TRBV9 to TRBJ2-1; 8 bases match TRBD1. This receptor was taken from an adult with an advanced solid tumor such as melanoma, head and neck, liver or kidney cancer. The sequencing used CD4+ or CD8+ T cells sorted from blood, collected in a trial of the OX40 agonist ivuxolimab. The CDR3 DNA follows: TGTGCCAGCAGCGTAGGGACAGGGAATGAGCAGTTCTTC. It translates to CASSVGTGNEQFF.